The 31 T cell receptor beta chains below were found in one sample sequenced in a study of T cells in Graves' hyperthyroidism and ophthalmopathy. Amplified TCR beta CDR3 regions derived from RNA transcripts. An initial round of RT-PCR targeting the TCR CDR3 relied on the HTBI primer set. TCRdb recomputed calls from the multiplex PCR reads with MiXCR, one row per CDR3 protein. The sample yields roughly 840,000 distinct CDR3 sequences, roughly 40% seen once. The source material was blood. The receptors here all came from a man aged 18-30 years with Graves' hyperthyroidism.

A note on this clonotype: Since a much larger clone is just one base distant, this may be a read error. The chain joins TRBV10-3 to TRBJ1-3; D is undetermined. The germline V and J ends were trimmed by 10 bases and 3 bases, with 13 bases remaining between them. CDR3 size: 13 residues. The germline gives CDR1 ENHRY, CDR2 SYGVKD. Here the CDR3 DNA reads TGTGCCACCCTAACCCCCTTTGGAAACACCATATATTTT. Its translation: CATLTPFGNTIYF.

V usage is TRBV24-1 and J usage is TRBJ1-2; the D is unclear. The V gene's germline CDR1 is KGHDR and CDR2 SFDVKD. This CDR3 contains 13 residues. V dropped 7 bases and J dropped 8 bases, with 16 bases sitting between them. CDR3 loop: CATRDGELGGYTF. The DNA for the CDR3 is TGTGCCACCAGGGACGGAGAATTAGGGGGCTACACCTTC.

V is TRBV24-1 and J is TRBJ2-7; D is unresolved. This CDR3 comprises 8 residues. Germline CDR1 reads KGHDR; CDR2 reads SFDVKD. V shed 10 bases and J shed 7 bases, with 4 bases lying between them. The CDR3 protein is CATGEQYF. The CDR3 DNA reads TGTGCCACAGGGGAGCAGTACTTC.

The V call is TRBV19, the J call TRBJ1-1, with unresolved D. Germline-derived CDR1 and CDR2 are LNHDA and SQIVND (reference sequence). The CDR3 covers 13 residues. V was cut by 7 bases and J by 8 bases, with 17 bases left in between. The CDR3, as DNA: TGTGCCAGTACCCCACCCCGAACTCCGGAAGCTTTCTTT. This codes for CASTPPRTPEAFF.

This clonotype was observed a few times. The chain's CDR3 is CASSQPRWTGGYEQYF. DNA of the CDR3: TGTGCCAGCAGCCAGCCCCGGTGGACAGGGGGCTACGAGCAGTACTTC. The chain combines TRBV7-9 with TRBJ2-7; 10 bases align to TRBD1. Germline CDR1 SEHNR, CDR2 FQNEAQ (reference sequence). The CDR3 runs to 16 residues. Germline trimming cut 5 bases from V and 3 bases from J; bases unmatched to any gene: 10.

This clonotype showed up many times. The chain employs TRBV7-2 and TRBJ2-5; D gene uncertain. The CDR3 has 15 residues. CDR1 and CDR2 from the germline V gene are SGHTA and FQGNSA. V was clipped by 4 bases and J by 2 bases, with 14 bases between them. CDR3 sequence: CASSSFSGPQETQYF. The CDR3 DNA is TGTGCCAGCAGCTCCTTCTCCGGGCCACAAGAGACCCAGTACTTC.

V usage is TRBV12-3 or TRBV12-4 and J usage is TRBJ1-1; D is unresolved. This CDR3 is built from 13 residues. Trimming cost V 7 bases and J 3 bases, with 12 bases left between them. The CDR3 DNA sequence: TGTGCCAGCACACAAGGTGGGGACACTGAAGCTTTCTTT. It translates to CASTQGGDTEAFF.

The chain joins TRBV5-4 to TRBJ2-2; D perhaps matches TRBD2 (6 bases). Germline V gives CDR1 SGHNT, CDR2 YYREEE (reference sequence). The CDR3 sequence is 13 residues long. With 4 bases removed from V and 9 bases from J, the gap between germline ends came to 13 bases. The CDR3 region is CASSQTGDRELFF. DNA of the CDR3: TGTGCCAGCAGCCAAACGGGGGACCGGGAGCTGTTTTTT. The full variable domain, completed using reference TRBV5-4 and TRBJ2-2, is ETGVTQSPTHLIKTRGQQVTLRCSSQSGHNTVSWYQQALGQGPQFIFQYYREEENGRGNFPPRFSGLQFPNYSSELNVNALELDDSALYLCASSQTGDRELFFGEGSRLTVL.

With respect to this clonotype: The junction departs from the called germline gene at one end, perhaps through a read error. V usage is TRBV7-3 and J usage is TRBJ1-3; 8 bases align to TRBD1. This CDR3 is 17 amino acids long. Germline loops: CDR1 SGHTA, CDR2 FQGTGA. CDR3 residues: CASSQSLGQGTGNTIYF. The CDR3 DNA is TGCGCCAGCAGCCAAAGCCTCGGACAGGGCACGGGAAACACCATATATTTT.

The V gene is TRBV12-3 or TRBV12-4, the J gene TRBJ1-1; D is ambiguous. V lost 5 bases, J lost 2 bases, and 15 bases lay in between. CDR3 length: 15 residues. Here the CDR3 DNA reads TGTGCCAGCAGTCCCGGAGGATCCCTTAACACTGAAGCTTTCTTT. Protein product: CASSPGGSLNTEAFF.

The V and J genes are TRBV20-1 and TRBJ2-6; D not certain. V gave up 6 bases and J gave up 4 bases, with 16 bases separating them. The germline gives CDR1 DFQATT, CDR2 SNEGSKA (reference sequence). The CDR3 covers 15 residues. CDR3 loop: CSAPTKGAGANVLTF. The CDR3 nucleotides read TGCAGTGCCCCGACCAAGGGCGCAGGGGCCAACGTCCTGACTTTC.

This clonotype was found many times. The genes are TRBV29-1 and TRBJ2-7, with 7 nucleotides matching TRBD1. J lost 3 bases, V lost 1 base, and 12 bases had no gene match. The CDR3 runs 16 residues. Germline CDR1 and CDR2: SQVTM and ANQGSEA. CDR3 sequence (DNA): TGCAGCGTTGAAGGCAAAGGGGGCTCGATGAACTACGAGCAGTACTTC. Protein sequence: CSVEGKGGSMNYEQYF.

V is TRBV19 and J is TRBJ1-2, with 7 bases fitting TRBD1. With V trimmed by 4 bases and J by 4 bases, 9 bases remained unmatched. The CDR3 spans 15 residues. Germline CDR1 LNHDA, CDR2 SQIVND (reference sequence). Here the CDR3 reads CASSSPGDRSYGYTF. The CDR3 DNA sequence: TGTGCCAGTAGTAGCCCTGGGGACAGATCCTATGGCTACACCTTC.

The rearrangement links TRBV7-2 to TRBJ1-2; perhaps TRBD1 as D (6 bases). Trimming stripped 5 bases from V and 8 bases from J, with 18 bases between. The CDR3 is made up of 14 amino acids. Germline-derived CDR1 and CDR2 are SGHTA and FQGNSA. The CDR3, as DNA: TGTGCCAGCAGCACCCGATGGGGGGCCAGGGGCTACACCTTC. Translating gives CASSTRWGARGYTF. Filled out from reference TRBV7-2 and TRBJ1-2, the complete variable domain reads GAGVSQSPSNKVTEKGKDVELRCDPISGHTALYWYRQSLGQGLEFLIYFQGNSAPDKSGLPSDRFSAERTGGSVSTLTIQRTQQEDSAVYLCASSTRWGARGYTFGSGTRLTVV.

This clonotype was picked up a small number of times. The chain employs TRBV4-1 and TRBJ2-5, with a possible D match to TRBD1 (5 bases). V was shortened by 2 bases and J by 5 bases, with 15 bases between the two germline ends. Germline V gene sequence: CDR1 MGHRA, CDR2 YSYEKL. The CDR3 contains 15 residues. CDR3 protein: CASSQHRLGVETQYF. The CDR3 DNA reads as TGCGCCAGCAGCCAACATCGGCTAGGGGTGGAGACCCAGTACTTC.

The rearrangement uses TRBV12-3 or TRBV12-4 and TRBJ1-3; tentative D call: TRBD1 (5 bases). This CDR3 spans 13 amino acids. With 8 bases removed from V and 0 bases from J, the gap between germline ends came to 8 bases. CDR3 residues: CASDGHSGNTIYF. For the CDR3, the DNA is TGTGCCAGCGACGGACACTCTGGAAACACCATATATTTT.

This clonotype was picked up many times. CDR3 loop: CSVFSAEAFF. The DNA of the CDR3 is TGCAGCGTCTTTTCCGCTGAAGCTTTCTTT. V usage is TRBV29-1 and J usage is TRBJ1-1; D is unclear. Germline loops: CDR1 SQVTM, CDR2 ANQGSEA. Between the trimmed V and J ends, which lost 6 bases and 6 bases, there was a span of 8 bases. CDR3 length equals 10 residues.

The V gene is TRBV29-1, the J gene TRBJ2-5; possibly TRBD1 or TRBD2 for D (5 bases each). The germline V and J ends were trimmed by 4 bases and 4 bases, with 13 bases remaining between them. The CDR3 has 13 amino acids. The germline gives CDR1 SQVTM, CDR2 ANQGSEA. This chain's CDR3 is CSVVKGSGETQYF. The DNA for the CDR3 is TGCAGCGTTGTCAAGGGGAGTGGAGAGACCCAGTACTTC. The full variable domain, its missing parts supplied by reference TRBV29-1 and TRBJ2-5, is SAVISQKPSRDICQRGTSLTIQCQVDSQVTMMFWYRQQPGQSLTLIATANQGSEATYESGFVIDKFPISRPNLTFSTLTVSNMSPEDSSIYLCSVVKGSGETQYFGPGTRLLVL.

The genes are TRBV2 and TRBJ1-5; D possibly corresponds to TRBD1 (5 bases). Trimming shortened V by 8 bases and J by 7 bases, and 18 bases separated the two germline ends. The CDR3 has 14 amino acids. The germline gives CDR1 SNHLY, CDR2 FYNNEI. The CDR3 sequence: CASGGREGRQPQHF. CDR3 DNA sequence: TGTGCCAGCGGGGGACGAGAAGGGAGACAGCCCCAGCATTTT.

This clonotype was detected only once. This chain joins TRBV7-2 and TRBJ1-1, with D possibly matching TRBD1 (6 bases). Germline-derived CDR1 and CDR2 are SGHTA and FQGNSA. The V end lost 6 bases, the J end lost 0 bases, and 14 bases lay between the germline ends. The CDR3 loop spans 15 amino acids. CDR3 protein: CASRNRDSVNTEAFF. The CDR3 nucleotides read TGTGCCAGCAGAAACAGGGACTCGGTGAACACTGAAGCTTTCTTT.

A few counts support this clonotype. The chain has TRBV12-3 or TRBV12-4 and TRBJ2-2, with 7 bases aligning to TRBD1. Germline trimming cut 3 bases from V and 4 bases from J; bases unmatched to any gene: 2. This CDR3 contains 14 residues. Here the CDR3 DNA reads TGTGCCAGCAGTTTGACAGGGCCCACCGGGGAGCTGTTTTTT. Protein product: CASSLTGPTGELFF.

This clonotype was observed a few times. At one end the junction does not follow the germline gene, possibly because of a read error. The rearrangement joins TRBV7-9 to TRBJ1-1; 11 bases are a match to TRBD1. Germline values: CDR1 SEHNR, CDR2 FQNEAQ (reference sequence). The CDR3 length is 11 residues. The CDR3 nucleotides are TGTGCCAGCAGCCCCGCCGGGACAGGGGGCTTT. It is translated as CASSPAGTGGF.

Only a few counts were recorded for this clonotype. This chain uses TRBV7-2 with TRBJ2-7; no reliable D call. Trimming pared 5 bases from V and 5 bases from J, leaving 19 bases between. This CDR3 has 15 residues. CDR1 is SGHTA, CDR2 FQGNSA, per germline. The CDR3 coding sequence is TGTGCCAGCAGCCCGACGAGGACCGCCTGGGACGAGCAGTACTTC. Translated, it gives CASSPTRTAWDEQYF. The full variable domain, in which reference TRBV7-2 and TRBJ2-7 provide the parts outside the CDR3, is GAGVSQSPSNKVTEKGKDVELRCDPISGHTALYWYRQSLGQGLEFLIYFQGNSAPDKSGLPSDRFSAERTGGSVSTLTIQRTQQEDSAVYLCASSPTRTAWDEQYFGPGTRLTVT.

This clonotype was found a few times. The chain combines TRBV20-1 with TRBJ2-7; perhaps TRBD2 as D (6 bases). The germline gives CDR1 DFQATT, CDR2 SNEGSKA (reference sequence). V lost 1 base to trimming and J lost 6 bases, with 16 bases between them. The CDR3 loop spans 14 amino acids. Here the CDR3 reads CSARVGPPGSEQYF. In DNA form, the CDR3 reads TGCAGTGCTAGAGTCGGGCCCCCCGGGAGCGAGCAGTACTTC.

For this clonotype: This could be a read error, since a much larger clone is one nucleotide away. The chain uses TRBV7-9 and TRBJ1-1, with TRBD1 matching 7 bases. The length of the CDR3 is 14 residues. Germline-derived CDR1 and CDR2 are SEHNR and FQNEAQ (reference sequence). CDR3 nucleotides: TGTGCCCGCAGTCATGACAGGGTTGACACTGAAGCTTTCTTT. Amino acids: CARSHDRVDTEAFF.

The CDR3: CSADSPILADQETQYF. CDR3 bases: TGCAGTGCAGATAGCCCCATTCTAGCGGACCAAGAGACCCAGTACTTC. The chain recombines TRBV20-1 with TRBJ2-5; 7 bases are shared with TRBD2. This CDR3 is 16 amino acids long. Unmatched junction bases numbered 13, after V lost 6 bases and J lost 0 bases. Germline V gene sequence: CDR1 DFQATT, CDR2 SNEGSKA (reference sequence).

CDR3 coding DNA: TGTGCCAGCAGCTCCGCTGACAGTCGAACTGAAGCTTTCTTT. This translates into CASSSADSRTEAFF. The chain uses TRBV7-2 and TRBJ1-1; D is possibly TRBD1 (5 bases). Germline CDR1 SGHTA, CDR2 FQGNSA. This CDR3 spans 14 amino acids. Trimming removed 4 bases from V and 5 bases from J, with 14 bases in between.

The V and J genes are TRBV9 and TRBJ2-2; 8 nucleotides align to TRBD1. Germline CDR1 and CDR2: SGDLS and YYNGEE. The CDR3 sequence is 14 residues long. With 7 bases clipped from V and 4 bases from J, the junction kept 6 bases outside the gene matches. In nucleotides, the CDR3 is TGTGCCAGCCAGCGACAGGGGAGCACCGGGGAGCTGTTTTTT. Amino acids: CASQRQGSTGELFF.

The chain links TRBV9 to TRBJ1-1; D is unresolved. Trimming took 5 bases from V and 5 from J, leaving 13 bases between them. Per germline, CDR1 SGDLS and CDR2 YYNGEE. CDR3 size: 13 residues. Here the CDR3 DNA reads TGTGCCAGCAGTTTAACCCCCGGGACTGAAGCTTTCTTT. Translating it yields CASSLTPGTEAFF.

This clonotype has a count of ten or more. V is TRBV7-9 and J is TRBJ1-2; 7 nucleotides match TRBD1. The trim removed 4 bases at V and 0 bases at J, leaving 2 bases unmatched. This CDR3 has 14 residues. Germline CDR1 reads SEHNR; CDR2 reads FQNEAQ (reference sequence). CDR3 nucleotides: TGTGCCAGCAGCTCGGGACAGTCTAACTATGGCTACACCTTC. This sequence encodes CASSSGQSNYGYTF. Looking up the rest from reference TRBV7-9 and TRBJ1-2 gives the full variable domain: DTGVSQNPRHKITKRGQNVTFRCDPISEHNRLYWYRQTLGQGPEFLTYFQNEAQLEKSRLLSDRFSAERPKGSFSTLEIQRTEQGDSAMYLCASSSGQSNYGYTFGSGTRLTVV.

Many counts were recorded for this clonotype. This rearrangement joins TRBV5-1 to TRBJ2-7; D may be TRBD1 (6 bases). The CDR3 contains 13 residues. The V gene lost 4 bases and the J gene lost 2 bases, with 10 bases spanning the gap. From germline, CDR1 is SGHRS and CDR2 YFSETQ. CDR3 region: CASSAWTAYEQYF. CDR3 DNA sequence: TGCGCCAGCAGCGCATGGACAGCCTACGAGCAGTACTTC.